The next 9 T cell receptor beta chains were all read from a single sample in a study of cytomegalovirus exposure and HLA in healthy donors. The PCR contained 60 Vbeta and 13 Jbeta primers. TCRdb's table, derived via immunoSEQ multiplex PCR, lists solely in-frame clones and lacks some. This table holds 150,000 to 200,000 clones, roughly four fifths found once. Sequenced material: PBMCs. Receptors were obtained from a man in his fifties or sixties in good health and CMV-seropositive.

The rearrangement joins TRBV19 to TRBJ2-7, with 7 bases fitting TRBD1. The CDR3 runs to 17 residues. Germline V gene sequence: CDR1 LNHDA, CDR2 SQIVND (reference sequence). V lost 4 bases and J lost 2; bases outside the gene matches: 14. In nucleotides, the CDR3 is TGTGCCAGTAGTAGACATCCAAGACAGGGAAACGCCTACGAGCAGTACTTC. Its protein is CASSRHPRQGNAYEQYF.

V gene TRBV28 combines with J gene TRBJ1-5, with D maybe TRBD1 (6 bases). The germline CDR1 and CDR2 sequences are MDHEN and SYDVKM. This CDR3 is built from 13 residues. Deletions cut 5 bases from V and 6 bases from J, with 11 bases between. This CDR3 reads CASSQGISQPQHF. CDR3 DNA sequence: TGTGCCAGCAGTCAGGGGATAAGTCAGCCCCAGCATTTT.

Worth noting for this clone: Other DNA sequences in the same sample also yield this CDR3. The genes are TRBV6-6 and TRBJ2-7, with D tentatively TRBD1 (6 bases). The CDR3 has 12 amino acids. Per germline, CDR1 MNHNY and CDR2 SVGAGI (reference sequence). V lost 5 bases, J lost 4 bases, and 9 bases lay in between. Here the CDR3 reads CASSPQGYEQYF. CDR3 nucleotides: TGTGCCAGCAGTCCCCAGGGGTACGAGCAGTACTTC.

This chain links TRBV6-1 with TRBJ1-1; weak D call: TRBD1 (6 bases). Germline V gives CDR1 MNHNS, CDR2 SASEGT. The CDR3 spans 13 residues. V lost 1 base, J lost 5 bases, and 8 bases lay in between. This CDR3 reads CASSEERGTEAFF. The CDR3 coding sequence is TGTGCCAGCAGTGAAGAGAGGGGGACTGAAGCTTTCTTT.

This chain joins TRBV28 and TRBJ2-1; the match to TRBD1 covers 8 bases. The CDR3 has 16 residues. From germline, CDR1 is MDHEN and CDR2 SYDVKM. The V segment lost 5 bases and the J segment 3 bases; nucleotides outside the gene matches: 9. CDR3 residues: CASSASGTGGYNEQFF. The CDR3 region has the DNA TGTGCCAGCAGTGCCTCCGGGACAGGTGGCTACAATGAGCAGTTCTTC.

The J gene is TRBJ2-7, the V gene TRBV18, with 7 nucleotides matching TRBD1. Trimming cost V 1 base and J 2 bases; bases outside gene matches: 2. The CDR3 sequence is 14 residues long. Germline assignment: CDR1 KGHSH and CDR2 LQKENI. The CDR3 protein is CASSPLGQAYEQYF. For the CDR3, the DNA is TGTGCCAGCTCACCACTTGGACAGGCCTACGAGCAGTACTTC.

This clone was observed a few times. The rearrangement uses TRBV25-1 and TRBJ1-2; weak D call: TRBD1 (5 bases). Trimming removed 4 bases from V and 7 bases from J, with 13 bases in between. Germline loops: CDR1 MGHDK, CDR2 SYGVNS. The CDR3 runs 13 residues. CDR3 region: CASSVEGTFGYTF. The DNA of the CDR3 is TGTGCCAGCAGTGTGGAAGGGACTTTTGGCTACACCTTC.

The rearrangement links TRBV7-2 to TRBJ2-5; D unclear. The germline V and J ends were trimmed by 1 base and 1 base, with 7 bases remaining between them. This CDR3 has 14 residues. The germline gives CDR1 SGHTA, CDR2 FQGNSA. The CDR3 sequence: CASSLVVSQETQYF. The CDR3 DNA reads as TGTGCCAGCAGCTTAGTAGTCTCCCAAGAGACCCAGTACTTC.

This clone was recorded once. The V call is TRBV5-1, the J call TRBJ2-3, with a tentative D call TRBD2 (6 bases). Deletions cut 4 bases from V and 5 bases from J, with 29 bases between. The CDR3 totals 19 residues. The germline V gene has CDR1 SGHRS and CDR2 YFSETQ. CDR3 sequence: CASSTRTRDFSGTRDTQYF. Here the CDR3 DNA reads TGCGCCAGCAGCACGCGGACCCGGGACTTCTCGGGTACCAGAGATACGCAGTATTTT.